Following are 31 T cell receptor beta chains from one sample sequenced in a study of CD4 T cells in relation to SARS-CoV-2 and coronaviruses. Antigens of these TCRs are unknown. The protocol was immunoSEQ multiplex PCR, while the TCRdb copy is restricted to in-frame clones and leaves out a portion. Here the sample spans 15,000 to 20,000 clones, 70% to 80% being singletons. Before the COVID-19 pandemic, during about 2011-2019, CD4+ T cells were taken from unexposed donors. CD4+ T cells were isolated from the cells after less than 13 days of culture. Sequencing was done on a sample of CD4+ T cells from PBMCs, cultured in vitro. These receptors were obtained from a human donor in good health.

This chain joins TRBV24-1 and TRBJ2-6; D gene unclear. The CDR3 runs 15 residues. CDR1 and CDR2 from the germline V gene are KGHDR and SFDVKD. V lost 5 bases to trimming and J lost 0 bases, with 7 bases between them. In DNA, the CDR3 is TGTGCCACCAGTGGGAGTTCCTCTGGGGCCAACGTCCTGACTTTC. Amino acids: CATSGSSSGANVLTF.

The chain couples TRBV18 to TRBJ2-5; D uncertain. V lost 3 bases to trimming and J lost 2 bases, with 4 bases between them. Germline-derived CDR1 and CDR2 are KGHSH and LQKENI. This CDR3 has 12 amino acids. The CDR3 coding sequence is TGTGCCAGCTCACCGAATCAAGAGACCCAGTACTTC. This translates into CASSPNQETQYF.

The chain employs TRBV5-1 and TRBJ2-3, with 7 bases that match TRBD2. The CDR3 has 16 residues. The V gene's germline CDR1 is SGHRS and CDR2 YFSETQ. The ends lost 5 bases at V and 0 bases at J; junction bases unmatched: 9. CDR3 DNA sequence: TGCGCCAGCAGAGAAGGAAGCGGGACTAGCACAGATACGCAGTATTTT. Translation gives CASREGSGTSTDTQYF.

The chain is built from TRBV24-1 and TRBJ2-3; the D call may be TRBD1 or TRBD2 (5 bases each). This CDR3 is built from 17 residues. V was pared by 2 bases and J by 2 bases, with 16 bases between. Germline loops: CDR1 KGHDR, CDR2 SFDVKD. The DNA for the CDR3 is TGTGCCACCAGTGATTCCAAGGGGAAGGGGACCACAGATACGCAGTATTTT. Translating gives CATSDSKGKGTTDTQYF.

The CDR3 here is CASSLGQGALGSPLHF. The CDR3 nucleotides read TGTGCCAGCAGTTTAGGGCAGGGGGCGCTTGGATCACCCCTCCACTTT. The chain employs TRBV28 and TRBJ1-6; 8 bases are a match to TRBD1. Germline V gene sequence: CDR1 MDHEN, CDR2 SYDVKM. J lost 10 bases, V lost 2 bases, and 10 bases had no gene match. The CDR3 contains 16 residues.

The rearrangement joins TRBV20-1 to TRBJ2-7; D may be TRBD2 (6 bases). Germline loops: CDR1 DFQATT, CDR2 SNEGSKA (reference sequence). The CDR3 loop spans 11 amino acids. Trimming took 7 bases from V and 2 from J, leaving 9 bases between them. CDR3 coding DNA: TGCAGTGTCGGGGGTCCCTACGAGCAGTACTTC. Its protein product is CSVGGPYEQYF.

This clone was seen more than once but under ten times. The V gene is TRBV11-3, the J gene TRBJ2-2; TRBD2 agrees at 12 bases. This CDR3 is built from 15 residues. Germline CDR1 is SGHNT and CDR2 is YENEEA. V shed 4 bases and J 6 bases; nucleotides not matched to a gene: 3. CDR3 sequence (DNA): TGTGCCAGCAGCTCGTCTAGCGGGAGGGCCGGGGAGCTGTTTTTT. This codes for CASSSSSGRAGELFF.

The rearrangement links TRBV25-1 to TRBJ2-1; 7 bases agree with TRBD2. The germline gives CDR1 MGHDK, CDR2 SYGVNS. The CDR3 is 14 amino acids. With 5 bases clipped from V and 9 bases from J, the junction kept 10 bases outside the gene matches. In DNA form, the CDR3 reads TGTGCCAGCAGTTTCACAGACACGGGGGGTGAGCAGTTCTTC. Encoded protein: CASSFTDTGGEQFF.

This clone was found a few times. The V and J genes are TRBV10-3 and TRBJ2-2; D unresolved. The V end was cut by 4 bases, the J end by 3 bases, with 9 bases between. This CDR3 region has 14 residues. Germline loops: CDR1 ENHRY, CDR2 SYGVKD. The CDR3 sequence is CAISVLQDTGELFF. The CDR3 DNA reads TGTGCCATCAGTGTTCTGCAGGACACCGGGGAGCTGTTTTTT.

Written as DNA, the CDR3 is TGTGCCAGCAGTGCCCGGGCCTCAGATACGCAGTATTTT. Encoded protein: CASSARASDTQYF. The chain joins TRBV2 to TRBJ2-3; no definite D call. Trimming removed 4 bases from V and 4 bases from J, with 9 bases in between. Germline lookup yields CDR1 SNHLY and CDR2 FYNNEI. The CDR3 has 13 residues.

The chain combines TRBV7-8 with TRBJ2-2; 12 bases are shared with TRBD2. After removal of 5 bases from V and 3 bases from J, the junction contained 4 bases not matched to a gene. Germline CDR1 SGHVS, CDR2 FQNEAQ. This CDR3 has 16 residues. The CDR3 DNA is TGTGCCAGCAGCCCCGCTAGCGGGAGGGACACCGGGGAGCTGTTTTTT. Its translation: CASSPASGRDTGELFF.

This chain connects TRBV9 to TRBJ2-7; 9 nucleotides line up with TRBD2. There are 18 residues in the CDR3. J gave up 2 bases and V 2 bases, and 14 bases lay outside the gene matches. Germline V gives CDR1 SGDLS, CDR2 YYNGEE. CDR3 protein: CASSVEPQTSGPPYEQYF. The CDR3 DNA sequence: TGTGCCAGCAGCGTCGAACCCCAGACTAGCGGCCCTCCCTACGAGCAGTACTTC.

The rearrangement joins TRBV27 to TRBJ2-5; D is tentatively TRBD1 or TRBD2 (5 bases each). The CDR3 is 12 residues long. Germline assignment: CDR1 MNHEY and CDR2 SMNVEV (reference sequence). Deletions cut 5 bases from V and 4 bases from J, with 8 bases between. DNA for the CDR3: TGTGCCAGCAGTCGGGACCTAGAGACCCAGTACTTC. As protein: CASSRDLETQYF.

The chain joins TRBV24-1 to TRBJ2-2, with a tentative D call TRBD1 (5 bases). V lost 3 bases and J lost 3, with 10 bases in between. Germline CDR1 KGHDR, CDR2 SFDVKD. The CDR3 sequence is 15 residues long. The CDR3 DNA follows: TGTGCCACCAGTGATGGTTCACAGGACACCGGGGAGCTGTTTTTT. It is translated as CATSDGSQDTGELFF.

The chain uses TRBV6-5 and TRBJ1-3; no clear D. The CDR3 extends over 12 amino acids. V was clipped by 7 bases and J by 3 bases, with 7 bases between them. Germline assignment: CDR1 MNHEY and CDR2 SVGAGI. The CDR3 loop reads CASIWLGNTIYF. DNA for the CDR3: TGTGCCAGCATCTGGCTTGGAAACACCATATATTTT.

The chain is built from TRBV20-1 and TRBJ2-5, with D hard to call. Germline V gene data show CDR1 as DFQATT and CDR2 as SNEGSKA (reference sequence). Between the trimmed V and J ends, which lost 3 bases and 5 bases, there was a span of 7 bases. This CDR3 spans 11 amino acids. The CDR3 spells CSASTGETQYF. Written as DNA, the CDR3 is TGCAGTGCTAGTACCGGGGAGACCCAGTACTTC.

J is TRBJ2-3 and V is TRBV4-1; 12 bases agree with TRBD2. V trimming: 6 bases; J trimming: 5 bases; junction bases outside the gene matches: 6. The CDR3 is 15 residues long. Looked up from germline, CDR1 is MGHRA and CDR2 is YSYEKL. The CDR3 bases are TGCGCCAGCAGTGCTAGCGGGAGGGCTGGAGATACGCAGTATTTT. It translates to CASSASGRAGDTQYF.

The chain recombines TRBV9 with TRBJ2-7; TRBD1 might be the D (5 bases). The CDR3 contains 13 residues. Looked up from germline, CDR1 is SGDLS and CDR2 is YYNGEE. The V gene lost 4 bases and the J gene lost 5 bases, with 13 bases spanning the gap. In DNA, the CDR3 is TGTGCCAGCAGCCCCTTTACGACAGACGAGCAGTACTTC. This translates into CASSPFTTDEQYF.

The chain joins TRBV5-1 to TRBJ2-6, with TRBD1 identical over 9 bases. The germline CDR1 and CDR2 sequences are SGHRS and YFSETQ. V dropped 2 bases and J dropped 2; count of bases not matched to a gene: 8. The CDR3 runs 18 residues. The CDR3 sequence: CASSFRDREPAGANVLTF. CDR3 DNA sequence: TGCGCCAGCAGCTTCCGGGACAGGGAACCGGCTGGGGCCAACGTCCTGACTTTC.

This chain joins TRBV13 and TRBJ2-7, with TRBD2 matching over 7 bases. Trimming cost V 5 bases and J 7 bases; bases outside gene matches: 11. The CDR3 is 14 residues long. Germline V gene sequence: CDR1 PRHDT, CDR2 FYEKMQ (reference sequence). CDR3 nucleotide sequence: TGTGCCAGCAGCCCGACTAGCCGGTGGGGGGAGCAGTACTTC. Its protein product is CASSPTSRWGEQYF.

The J gene is TRBJ2-1, the V gene TRBV7-7, with 9 bases that match TRBD1. V lost 1 base to trimming and J lost 6 bases; unmatched junction nucleotides: 4. The CDR3 is 15 residues long. The germline CDR1 and CDR2 sequences are SSHAT and FNYEAQ (reference sequence). In nucleotides, the CDR3 is TGTGCCAGCAGCTTAGATGGGACAGGGTTCAATGAGCAGTTCTTC. This encodes CASSLDGTGFNEQFF.

V is TRBV11-3 and J is TRBJ1-2, with a weak D call TRBD1 (5 bases). This CDR3 is built from 15 residues. Germline-derived CDR1 and CDR2 are SGHNT and YENEEA. Trimming stripped 3 bases from V and 0 bases from J, with 11 bases between. This CDR3 is CASSFYRQSNYGYTF. The CDR3 nucleotides are TGTGCCAGCAGCTTTTACAGGCAATCTAACTATGGCTACACCTTC.

V gene TRBV3-1 (or the pseudogene TRBV3-2) combines with J gene TRBJ2-2; D is undetermined. The CDR3 extends over 13 amino acids. V lost 1 base, J lost 4 bases, and 4 bases lay in between. Germline assignment: CDR1 LGHDT and CDR2 YNNKEL (reference sequence). The CDR3 here is CASSQVSTGELFF. Written as DNA, the CDR3 is TGTGCCAGCAGCCAAGTTAGCACCGGGGAGCTGTTTTTT.

The CDR3 loop is CASSLGASARGTDTQYF. The DNA of the CDR3 is TGCGCCAGCAGCTTGGGGGCCAGCGCCCGGGGTACAGATACGCAGTATTTT. This chain uses TRBV5-1 with TRBJ2-3; possible D gene TRBD2, 5 bases. Germline V gene sequence: CDR1 SGHRS, CDR2 YFSETQ. V lost 0 bases and J 3 bases, leaving 17 bases between the germline ends. The CDR3 covers 17 residues.

This clone was seen only a few times. The rearrangement links TRBV12-3 or TRBV12-4 to TRBJ1-1; D gene unclear. V lost 9 bases to trimming and J lost 0 bases, with 11 bases between them. The CDR3 runs 13 residues. The CDR3 loop reads CASRHLLNTEAFF. CDR3 DNA: TGTGCCAGTAGACACCTACTGAACACTGAAGCTTTCTTT.

V and J are TRBV24-1 and TRBJ1-2; unclear D gene. The germline V gene has CDR1 KGHDR and CDR2 SFDVKD. The CDR3 contains 15 residues. The V end lost 7 bases, the J end lost 4 bases, and 18 bases lay between the germline ends. This CDR3 reads CATSQGEGRIYGYTF. Here the CDR3 DNA reads TGTGCCACCAGCCAAGGTGAAGGGAGGATCTATGGCTACACCTTC.

This rearrangement joins TRBV30 to TRBJ2-1; possibly TRBD1 for D (6 bases). This CDR3 spans 14 amino acids. Deletions cut 4 bases from V and 3 bases from J, with 13 bases between. Germline loops: CDR1 GTSNPN, CDR2 SVGIG (reference sequence). CDR3 bases: TGTGCCTGGACCCACACGGACAGCTACAATGAGCAGTTCTTC. This translates into CAWTHTDSYNEQFF.

The rearrangement joins TRBV19 to TRBJ2-1; a possible D gene is TRBD2 (6 bases). The ends were cut back, 1 base at V and 6 bases at J, with 13 bases in the middle. The CDR3 totals 15 residues. The germline CDR1 and CDR2 sequences are LNHDA and SQIVND (reference sequence). The CDR3 bases are TGTGCCAGTAGTATAGGGACGGGAGTCTTCAATGAGCAGTTCTTC. Protein: CASSIGTGVFNEQFF. The full variable domain, its missing parts supplied by reference TRBV19 and TRBJ2-1, is DGGITQSPKYLFRKEGQNVTLSCEQNLNHDAMYWYRQDPGQGLRLIYYSQIVNDFQKGDIAEGYSVSREKKESFPLTVTSAQKNPTAFYLCASSIGTGVFNEQFFGPGTRLTVL.

The J gene is TRBJ2-1, the V gene TRBV12-3 or TRBV12-4; a weak D match, TRBD1 (6 bases). There are 13 residues in the CDR3. Trimming stripped 5 bases from V and 8 bases from J, with 13 bases between. The CDR3 DNA sequence: TGTGCCAGCAGTGCCACAGGGCAGCATGAGCAGTTCTTC. The encoded protein is CASSATGQHEQFF.

This chain joins TRBV19 and TRBJ1-2, with D hard to call. This CDR3 has 14 amino acids. Germline-derived CDR1 and CDR2 are LNHDA and SQIVND (reference sequence). V was pared by 3 bases and J by 2 bases, with 10 bases between. CDR3 sequence (DNA): TGTGCCAGTAGTATTGGGTCGCAGAACTATGGCTACACCTTC. Translation gives CASSIGSQNYGYTF.

This clone has more than one count but fewer than ten. The chain recombines TRBV19 with TRBJ1-5; D is unresolved. The CDR3 extends over 12 amino acids. Germline V gene sequence: CDR1 LNHDA, CDR2 SQIVND (reference sequence). V was cut by 8 bases and J by 7 bases, with 12 bases left in between. CDR3 sequence (DNA): TGTGCCAGTGGTCACAGCGCACAGCCCCAGCATTTT. Amino acid sequence: CASGHSAQPQHF.